This TCR beta chain was sequenced in a study of blood T cell repertoires in COVID-19. Study in general: PBMCs, B-cell-depleted T cells, or T cells were the source of the cDNA or gDNA that made up the material.

Trimming took off 0 bases at V and 5 bases at J, with 4 bases between the two ends. Germline CDR1 LGHNA, CDR2 YNFKEQ. This CDR3 comprises 12 residues. Profiling relied on immunoSEQ multiplex PCR, and the TCRdb table lists in-frame clones only, not all of them. This table holds roughly 250,000 clones, more than 75% found once. The clonotype originates from a woman between 40 and 55 years old who had recovered from COVID-19. V usage is TRBV4-2 and J usage is TRBJ2-5, with D unclear. Material: peripheral blood. For the CDR3, the DNA is TGTGCCAGCAGCCAAGATCGGGAGACCCAGTACTTC. It codes for CASSQDRETQYF.